Described below is a single T cell receptor (beta chain) sequence and its context. Clones were sequenced by immunoSEQ multiplex PCR, and TCRdb holds only the in-frame ones, with some missing. The table has about 110,000 clones, 70% to 90% seen once. The data were taken from a study of T cell responses to AZD1222 COVID-19 vaccine. The ends lost 0 bases at V and 4 bases at J; junction bases unmatched: 3. The CDR3 runs to 14 residues. CDR1 is SGHRS and CDR2 is YFSETQ in the germline V gene. The sequence came from an adult who received the AZD1222 COVID-19 vaccine. The input for sequencing was peripheral blood, taken 28 days after the second AZD1222 dose. J is TRBJ2-7 and V is TRBV5-1, with 8 bases fitting TRBD1. This CDR3 is CASSLGQGFYEQYF. CDR3 nucleotide sequence: TGCGCCAGCAGCTTGGGACAGGGGTTTTACGAGCAGTACTTC.